This T cell receptor beta chain was recovered during a study of T cells in Graves' hyperthyroidism and ophthalmopathy. Study details: Specimen type is peripheral blood, collected at initial diagnosis prior to any treatment.

Newly diagnosed hyperthyroidism patients aged 18 to 65 years had disease lasting under 2 months. The blood sample was taken at first hyperthyroidism diagnosis, before any ophthalmopathy symptoms. RNA transcripts provided the source from which TCR beta CDR3 regions were amplified. The study used the HTBI primer set for a first-round RT-PCR of the TCR CDR3. TCRdb re-called the multiplex PCR reads through MiXCR, storing one row per CDR3 protein. The sample carries more than 350,000 distinct CDR3 sequences, about a sixth recorded once. CDR1 is ENHRY and CDR2 is SYGVKD in the germline V gene. This CDR3 spans 13 amino acids. Between the trimmed V and J ends, which lost 6 bases and 0 bases, there was a span of 8 bases. This clonotype was found many times.

This chain uses TRBV10-3 with TRBJ1-1; D uncertain. Sequenced input: blood. The source is a woman aged 25 to 45 with Graves' hyperthyroidism that later progressed to Graves' ophthalmopathy. This chain's CDR3 is CAIREDLNTEAFF. The CDR3 coding sequence is TGTGCCATCAGGGAAGACTTGAACACTGAAGCTTTCTTT.